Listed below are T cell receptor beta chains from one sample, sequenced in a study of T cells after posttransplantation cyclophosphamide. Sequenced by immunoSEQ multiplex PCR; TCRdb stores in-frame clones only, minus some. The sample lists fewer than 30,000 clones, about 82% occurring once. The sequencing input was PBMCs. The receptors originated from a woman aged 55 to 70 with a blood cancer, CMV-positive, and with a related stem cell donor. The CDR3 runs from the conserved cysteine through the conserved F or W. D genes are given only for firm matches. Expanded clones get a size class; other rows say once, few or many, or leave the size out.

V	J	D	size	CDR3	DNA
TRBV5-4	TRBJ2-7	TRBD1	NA	CASSPHRTGAYEQYF	TGTGCCAGCAGCCCACACAGGACAGGGGCCTACGAGCAGTACTTC
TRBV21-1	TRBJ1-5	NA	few	CASSARRGGHNQPQHF	TGTGCCAGCAGCGCTCGACGGGGGGGGCACAATCAGCCCCAGCATTTT
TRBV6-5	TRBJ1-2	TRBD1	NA	CAISDRGRSYTF	TGTGCCATCTCGGACAGGGGTCGTAGCTACACCTTC
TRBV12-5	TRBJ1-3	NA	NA	CASGSGISGNTIYF	TGTGCTAGTGGTTCGGGGATCTCTGGAAACACCATATATTTT
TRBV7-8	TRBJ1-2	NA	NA	CASSLVAGQYYGYTF	TGTGCCAGCAGCTTAGTGGCAGGGCAGTACTATGGCTACACCTTC
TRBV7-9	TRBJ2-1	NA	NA	CASSLLLGGAGNEQFF	TGTGCCAGCAGCTTACTCTTGGGGGGGGCAGGGAATGAGCAGTTCTTC
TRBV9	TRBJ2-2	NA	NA	CASSVGHNGELFF	TGTGCCAGCAGCGTGGGGCATAACGGGGAGCTGTTTTTT
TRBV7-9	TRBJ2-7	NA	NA	CASSSRSEQYF	TGTGCCAGCAGCTCCCGGTCCGAGCAGTACTTC
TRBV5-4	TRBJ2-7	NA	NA	CASSSRTARTDEQYF	TGTGCCAGCAGCTCCCGGACTGCCCGCACGGACGAGCAGTACTTC
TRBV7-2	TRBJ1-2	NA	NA	CASSLGANVGYTF	TGCGCCAGCAGCTTAGGGGCGAACGTGGGCTACACCTTC
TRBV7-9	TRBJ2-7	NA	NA	CASSLVGGTNYEQYF	TGTGCCAGCAGCTTAGTCGGCGGGACGAACTACGAGCAGTACTTC
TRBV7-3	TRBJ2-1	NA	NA	CASSSTTNEQFF	TGTGCCAGCAGCTCGACTACAAATGAGCAGTTCTTC
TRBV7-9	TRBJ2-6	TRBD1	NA	CASSPRTGASSGANVLTF	TGTGCCAGCAGCCCACGGACAGGGGCCTCCTCTGGGGCCAACGTCCTGACTTTC
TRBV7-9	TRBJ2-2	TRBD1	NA	CASRRGQEAGELFF	TGTGCCAGCAGGCGGGGACAGGAGGCCGGGGAGCTGTTTTTT
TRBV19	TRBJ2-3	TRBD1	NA	CASSRSGQSDTDTQYF	TGTGCCAGTAGTCGCTCGGGACAGAGCGATACAGATACGCAGTATTTT
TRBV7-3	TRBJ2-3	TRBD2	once	CASSLLAGGADTQYF	TGTGCCAGCAGCTTATTAGCGGGAGGAGCAGATACGCAGTATTTT
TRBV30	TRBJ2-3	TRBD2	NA	CAWAAGLAGGVRTDTQYF	TGTGCCTGGGCCGCGGGACTAGCGGGAGGAGTGCGCACAGATACGCAGTATTTT
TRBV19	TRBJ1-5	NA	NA	CASSIKGRGKGEPQHF	TGTGCCAGTAGTATAAAGGGGCGGGGGAAAGGGGAGCCCCAGCATTTT
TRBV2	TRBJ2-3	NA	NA	CASVLGGSADTQYF	TGTGCCAGCGTACTCGGCGGGTCCGCAGATACGCAGTATTTT
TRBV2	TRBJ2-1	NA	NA	CASSGGAAYNEQFF	TGTGCCAGCAGTGGAGGAGCTGCCTACAATGAGCAGTTCTTC
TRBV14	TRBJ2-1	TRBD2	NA	CASSRTSGRTDGQFF	TGTGCCAGCAGCCGTACTAGCGGGAGGACCGACGGGCAGTTCTTC
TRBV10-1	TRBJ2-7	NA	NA	CASSQAVTSYEQYF	TGCGCCAGCAGTCAAGCGGTTACCTCCTACGAGCAGTACTTC
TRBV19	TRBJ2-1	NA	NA	CASRQIADSSYNEQFF	TGTGCCAGTAGGCAGATAGCGGATAGCTCCTACAATGAGCAGTTCTTC
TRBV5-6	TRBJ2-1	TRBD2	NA	CASSSERTSGRRRNEQFF	TGTGCCAGCAGCTCCGAAAGGACTAGCGGGAGAAGGAGGAATGAGCAGTTCTTC
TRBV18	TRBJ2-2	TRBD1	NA	CASSPQTGGHTGELFF	TGTGCCAGCTCACCACAGACAGGGGGTCACACCGGGGAGCTGTTTTTT
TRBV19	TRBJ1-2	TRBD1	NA	CASSNAAGGGYGYTF	TGTGCCAGTAGTAATGCGGCAGGGGGCGGCTATGGCTACACCTTC
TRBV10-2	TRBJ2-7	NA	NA	CASSDYRAYEQYF	TGCGCCAGCAGTGACTACAGGGCCTACGAGCAGTACTTC
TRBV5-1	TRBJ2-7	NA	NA	CASSLDPLARSYEQYF	TGCGCCAGCAGCTTGGATCCCCTAGCGCGATCCTACGAGCAGTACTTC
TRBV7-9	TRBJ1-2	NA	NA	CASSSLDRQDGYTF	TGTGCCAGCAGCTCACTAGACAGGCAGGACGGCTACACCTTC
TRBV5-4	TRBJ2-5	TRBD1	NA	CASSLRAGGAETQYF	TGTGCCAGCAGCTTGCGGGCAGGGGGCGCGGAGACCCAGTACTTC
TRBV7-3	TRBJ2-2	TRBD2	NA	CASSLSAGGVTGELFF	TGTGCCAGCAGCTTATCAGCGGGAGGGGTCACCGGGGAGCTGTTTTTT
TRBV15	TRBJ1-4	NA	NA	CATSTDFGLTNEKLFF	TGTGCCACCAGCACCGACTTTGGCCTAACTAATGAAAAACTGTTTTTT
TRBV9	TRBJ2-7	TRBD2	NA	CASSVSGAVDEQYF	TGTGCCAGCAGCGTGAGCGGGGCGGTAGACGAGCAGTACTTC
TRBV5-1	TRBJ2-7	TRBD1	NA	CASNQEGTGIYEQYF	TGCGCCAGCAACCAAGAGGGGACAGGGATCTACGAGCAGTACTTC
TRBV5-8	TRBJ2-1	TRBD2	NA	CASTLLLAGGNNEQFF	TGTGCCAGCACCCTTCTTCTAGCGGGAGGTAACAATGAGCAGTTCTTC
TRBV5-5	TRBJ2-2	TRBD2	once	CASSLFGGSTGELFF	TGTGCCAGCAGCTTGTTCGGGGGGAGTACCGGGGAGCTGTTTTTT
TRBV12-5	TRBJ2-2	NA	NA	CASGLASPGELFF	TGTGCTAGTGGTTTGGCTAGCCCCGGGGAGCTGTTTTTT
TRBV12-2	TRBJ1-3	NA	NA	CASRPRSGNTIYF	TGTGCAAGTCGCCCCAGATCTGGAAACACCATATATTTT
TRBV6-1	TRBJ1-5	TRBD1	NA	CASIHDRGLNQPQHF	TGTGCCAGCATCCATGACAGGGGGCTCAATCAGCCCCAGCATTTT
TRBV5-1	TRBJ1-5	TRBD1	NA	CASSSTGGEQPQHF	TGCGCCAGCAGCTCCACAGGGGGCGAACAGCCCCAGCATTTT
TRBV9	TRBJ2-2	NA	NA	CASSVTSGGELFF	TGTGCCAGCAGCGTTACTTCAGGCGGGGAGCTGTTTTTT
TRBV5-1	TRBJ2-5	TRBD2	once	CASSLWGGETQYF	TGCGCCAGCAGCTTGTGGGGGGGAGAGACCCAGTACTTC
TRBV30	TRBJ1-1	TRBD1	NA	CAWSALRVQGGMNTEAFF	TGTGCCTGGAGTGCACTTAGAGTCCAGGGGGGTATGAACACTGAAGCTTTCTTT
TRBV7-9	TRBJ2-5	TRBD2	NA	CASSSPSGPPQETQYF	TGTGCCAGCAGCTCACCTAGCGGCCCGCCCCAAGAGACCCAGTACTTC
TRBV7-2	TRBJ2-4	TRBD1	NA	CASSGQGDRKNIQYF	TGTGCCAGCAGCGGCCAGGGGGACAGAAAAAACATTCAGTACTTC
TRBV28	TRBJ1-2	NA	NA	CASRREGVGYGYTF	TGTGCCAGCAGGCGGGAGGGGGTGGGCTATGGCTACACCTTC
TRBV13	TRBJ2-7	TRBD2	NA	CASSTLAGVEQYF	TGTGCCAGCAGCACCTTAGCGGGAGTCGAGCAGTACTTC
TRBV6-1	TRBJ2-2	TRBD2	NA	CASWTSGTTGELFF	TGTGCCAGCTGGACTAGCGGGACCACCGGGGAGCTGTTTTTT
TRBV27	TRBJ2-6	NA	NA	CASRGRDLASFSGANVLTF	TGTGCCAGCAGGGGCCGGGACTTAGCCTCCTTCTCTGGGGCCAACGTCCTGACTTTC
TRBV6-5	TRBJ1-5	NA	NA	CASSSVYSNQPQHF	TGTGCCAGCAGTTCGGTGTATAGCAATCAGCCCCAGCATTTT
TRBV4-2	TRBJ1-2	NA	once	CASSQDHQGIGGYTF	TGTGCCAGCAGCCAAGATCATCAGGGGATAGGCGGCTACACCTTC
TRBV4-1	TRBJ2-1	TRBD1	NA	CASSQVRTGVNEQFF	TGCGCCAGCAGCCAAGTCCGGACAGGGGTCAATGAGCAGTTCTTC
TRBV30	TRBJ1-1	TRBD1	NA	CAWRARGYWNTEAFF	TGTGCCTGGAGAGCCAGGGGGTATTGGAACACTGAAGCTTTCTTT
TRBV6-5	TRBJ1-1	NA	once	CASSGWTVLPEAFF	TGTGCCAGCAGTGGATGGACAGTTTTACCTGAAGCTTTCTTT
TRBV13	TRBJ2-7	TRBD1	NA	CASSLGVLGQGNPYEQYF	TGTGCCAGCAGCTTAGGGGTTCTGGGACAGGGGAACCCCTACGAGCAGTACTTC
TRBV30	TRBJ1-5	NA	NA	CAWMLPGTGGQPQHF	TGTGCCTGGATGTTGCCCGGGACCGGGGGACAGCCCCAGCATTTT
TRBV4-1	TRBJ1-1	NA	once	CASSHREGMNTEAFF	TGCGCCAGCAGCCACCGGGAGGGGATGAACACTGAAGCTTTCTTT
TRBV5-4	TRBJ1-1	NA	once	CASSFPRGGEAFF	TGTGCCAGCAGTTTCCCGCGCGGGGGTGAAGCTTTCTTT
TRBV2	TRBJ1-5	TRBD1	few	CASRRDRDPVQPQHF	TGTGCCAGCAGGAGGGACAGGGACCCGGTTCAGCCCCAGCATTTT